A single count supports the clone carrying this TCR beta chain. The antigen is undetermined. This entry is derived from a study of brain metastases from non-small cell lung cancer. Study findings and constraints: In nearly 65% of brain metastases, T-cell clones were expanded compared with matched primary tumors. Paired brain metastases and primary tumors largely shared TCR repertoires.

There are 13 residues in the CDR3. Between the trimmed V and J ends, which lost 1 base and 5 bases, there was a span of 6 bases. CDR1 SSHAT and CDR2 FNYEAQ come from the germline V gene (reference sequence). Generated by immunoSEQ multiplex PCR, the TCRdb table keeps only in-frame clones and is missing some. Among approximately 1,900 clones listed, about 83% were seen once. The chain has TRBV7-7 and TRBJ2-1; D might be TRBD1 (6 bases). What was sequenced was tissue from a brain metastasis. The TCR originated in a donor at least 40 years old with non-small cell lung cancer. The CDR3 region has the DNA TGTGCCAGCAGCTTAGACAGGGACAATGAGCAGTTCTTC. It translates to CASSLDRDNEQFF.